What follows is one TCR beta chain and its context. What it binds is unknown. This sample is part of a study of blood T cells in healthy people across ages. Next came a second PCR, run for about 6 to 12 cycles, which used a sample-barcoded 5' primer along with a J-beta primer mix. A single record per CDR3 protein comes from TCRdb applying MiXCR to the 5' RACE reads. The data show more than 1,400,000 distinct CDR3 sequences, with 42% seen just once and 6.5% to 10% held by the top ten. CDR1 is SGHRS, CDR2 YFSETQ, per germline. V gave up 4 bases and J gave up 3 bases, with 14 bases separating them. The CDR3 has 14 residues. General study points: Diversity figures based on one million T cells were deemed too low.

No fewer than 6 million PBMCs went into each sample. This chain connects TRBV5-1 to TRBJ2-7; no clear D gene. The sample comprised blood. The clonotype was recovered from a woman aged 18-35 years in good health. Written as DNA, the CDR3 is TGCGCCAGCAGCCTAGGGATTTCGGACTACGAGCAGTACTTC. Protein: CASSLGISDYEQYF. Looking up the rest from reference TRBV5-1 and TRBJ2-7 gives the full variable domain: KAGVTQTPRYLIKTRGQQVTLSCSPISGHRSVSWYQQTPGQGLQFLFEYFSETQRNKGNFPGRFSGRQFSNSRSEMNVSTLELGDSALYLCASSLGISDYEQYFGPGTRLTVT.